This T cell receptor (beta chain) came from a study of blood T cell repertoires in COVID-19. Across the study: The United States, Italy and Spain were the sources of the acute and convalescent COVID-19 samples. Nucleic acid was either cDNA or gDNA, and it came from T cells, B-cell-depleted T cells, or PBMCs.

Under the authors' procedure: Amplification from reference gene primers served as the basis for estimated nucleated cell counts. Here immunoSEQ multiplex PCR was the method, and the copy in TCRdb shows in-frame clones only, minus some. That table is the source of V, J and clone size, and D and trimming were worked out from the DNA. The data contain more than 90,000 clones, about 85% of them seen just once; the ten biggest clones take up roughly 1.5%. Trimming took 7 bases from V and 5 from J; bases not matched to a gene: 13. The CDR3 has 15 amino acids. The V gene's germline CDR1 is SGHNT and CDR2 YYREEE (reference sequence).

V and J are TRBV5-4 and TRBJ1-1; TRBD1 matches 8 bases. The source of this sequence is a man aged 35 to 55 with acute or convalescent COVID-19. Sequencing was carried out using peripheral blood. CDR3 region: CASSTGGTLSTEAFF. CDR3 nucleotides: TGTGCCAGCTCAACAGGGGGGACTCTGAGTACTGAAGCTTTCTTT.